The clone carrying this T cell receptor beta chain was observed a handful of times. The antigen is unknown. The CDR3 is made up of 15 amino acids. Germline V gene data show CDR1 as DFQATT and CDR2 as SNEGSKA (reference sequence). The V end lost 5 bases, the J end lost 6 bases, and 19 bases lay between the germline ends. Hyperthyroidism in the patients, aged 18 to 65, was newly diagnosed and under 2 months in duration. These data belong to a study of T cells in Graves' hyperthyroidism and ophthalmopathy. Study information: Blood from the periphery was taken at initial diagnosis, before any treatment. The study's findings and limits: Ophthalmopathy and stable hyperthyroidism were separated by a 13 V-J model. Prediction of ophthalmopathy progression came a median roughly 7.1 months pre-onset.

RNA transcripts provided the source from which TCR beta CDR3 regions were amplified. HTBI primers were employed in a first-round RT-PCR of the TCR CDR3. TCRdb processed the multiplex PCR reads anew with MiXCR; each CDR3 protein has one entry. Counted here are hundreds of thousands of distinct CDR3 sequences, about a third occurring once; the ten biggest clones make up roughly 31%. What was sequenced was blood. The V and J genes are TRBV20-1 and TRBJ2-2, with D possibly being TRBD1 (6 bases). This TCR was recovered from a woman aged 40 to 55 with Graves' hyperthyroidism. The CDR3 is CSAVGQGQFAGELFF. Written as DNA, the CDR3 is TGCAGTGCTGTAGGGCAGGGACAATTCGCCGGGGAGCTGTTTTTT.